These 21 T cell receptor beta chains share one sample of origin, sequenced in a study of blood T cell repertoires in COVID-19. Measured with immunoSEQ multiplex PCR; TCRdb has only the in-frame clones, and not every one. The sample yields about 180,000 clones, about three quarters seen once. The sample taken for sequencing was peripheral blood. These receptors came from a woman in her 70s with acute or convalescent COVID-19.

This sequence joins TRBV7-9 and TRBJ2-3, with 11 bases fitting TRBD2. Unmatched junction bases numbered 7, after V lost 6 bases and J lost 2 bases. CDR3 length: 16 residues. Germline assignment: CDR1 SEHNR and CDR2 FQNEAQ (reference sequence). The CDR3 sequence: CASRPGTSGNTDTQYF. The CDR3 DNA is TGTGCCAGCAGGCCGGGGACTAGCGGAAACACAGATACGCAGTATTTT.

The rearrangement joins TRBV30 to TRBJ2-4; 8 bases line up with TRBD1. Trimming at V came to 4 bases and at J to 9 bases, leaving 8 bases not matched to a gene. Germline-derived CDR1 and CDR2 are GTSNPN and SVGIG (reference sequence). The CDR3 is 13 amino acids. The CDR3 DNA sequence: TGTGCCTGGACCACAGGGGGTGGACTCATTCAGTACTTC. This translates into CAWTTGGGLIQYF.

The chain recombines TRBV27 with TRBJ2-1; 11 bases are a match to TRBD1. Per germline, CDR1 MNHEY and CDR2 SMNVEV (reference sequence). The V and J ends lost 2 bases and 0 bases, in that order; junction bases with no gene match: 6. The CDR3 has 18 residues. The CDR3 spells CASSLRTGGGSSYNEQFF. CDR3 in DNA: TGTGCCAGCAGTTTACGGACAGGGGGCGGAAGCTCCTACAATGAGCAGTTCTTC.

This clone has more than one count but fewer than ten. The chain has TRBV27 and TRBJ2-1; possibly TRBD2 for D (6 bases). CDR1 is MNHEY, CDR2 SMNVEV, per germline (reference sequence). The germline V and J ends were trimmed by 6 bases and 7 bases, with 19 bases remaining between them. CDR3 size: 15 residues. The CDR3 loop reads CASRTSGAAGNEQFF. In nucleotides, the CDR3 is TGTGCCAGCAGGACCTCGGGAGCGGCCGGGAATGAGCAGTTCTTC.

The chain uses TRBV7-9 and TRBJ1-1; D might be TRBD1 (6 bases). The germline V gene has CDR1 SEHNR and CDR2 FQNEAQ (reference sequence). Trimming removed 5 bases at V and 3 bases at J, with 16 bases between. This CDR3 comprises 15 residues. The CDR3: CASSTGNVGDTEAFF. The CDR3 DNA reads as TGTGCCAGCAGCACAGGGAACGTGGGGGACACTGAAGCTTTCTTT.

The gene calls are TRBV27 and TRBJ2-7, with D perhaps matching TRBD2 (5 bases). This CDR3 has 15 residues. The germline V gene encodes CDR1 MNHEY and CDR2 SMNVEV (reference sequence). Trimming took 3 bases from V and 2 from J, leaving 14 bases between them. The CDR3 coding sequence is TGTGCCAGCAGTTTTAGAGGGCCGTATACCTACGAGCAGTACTTC. Protein sequence: CASSFRGPYTYEQYF.

In this sample, this clone turned up once. CDR3 in amino acids: CASSGARAGANVLTF. The DNA for the CDR3 is TGTGCCAGCAGTGGAGCCAGGGCTGGGGCCAACGTCCTGACTTTC. This chain joins TRBV6-2 or TRBV6-3 and TRBJ2-6, with D possibly being TRBD1 (5 bases). Between the trimmed V and J ends, which lost 5 bases and 2 bases, there was a span of 10 bases. Looked up from germline, CDR1 is MNHEY and CDR2 is SVGEGT. The length of the CDR3 is 15 residues.

The rearrangement links TRBV3-1 (or the pseudogene TRBV3-2) to TRBJ1-5, with TRBD1 matching over 8 bases. V gave up 3 bases and J gave up 4 bases; unmatched junction bases: 2. The CDR3 extends over 14 amino acids. Germline-derived CDR1 and CDR2 are LGHDT and YNNKEL (reference sequence). The CDR3 here is CASSQGDRNQPQHF. In DNA, the CDR3 is TGTGCCAGCAGCCAGGGGGACAGGAATCAGCCCCAGCATTTT.

The V gene is TRBV5-1, the J gene TRBJ2-1; 9 bases fit TRBD1. The CDR3 is made up of 15 amino acids. The ends lost 3 bases at V and 4 bases at J; junction bases unmatched: 5. The germline gives CDR1 SGHRS, CDR2 YFSETQ. The CDR3 reads CASSSGTGQYNEQFF. The DNA of the CDR3 is TGCGCCAGCAGCTCCGGGACAGGGCAATACAATGAGCAGTTCTTC. The full variable domain, in which reference TRBV5-1 and TRBJ2-1 provide the parts outside the CDR3, is KAGVTQTPRYLIKTRGQQVTLSCSPISGHRSVSWYQQTPGQGLQFLFEYFSETQRNKGNFPGRFSGRQFSNSRSEMNVSTLELGDSALYLCASSSGTGQYNEQFFGPGTRLTVL.

The rearrangement links TRBV3-1 (or the pseudogene TRBV3-2) to TRBJ2-7, with 7 bases aligning to TRBD2. Germline V gene lookup returns CDR1 LGHDT and CDR2 YNNKEL (reference sequence). This CDR3 is 16 amino acids long. J lost 0 bases, V lost 0 bases, and 5 bases had no gene match. This CDR3 is CASSQDRASGSYEQYF. CDR3 DNA: TGTGCCAGCAGCCAAGACCGGGCTAGCGGCTCCTACGAGCAGTACTTC.

In its sample, this clone was seen a few times. The CDR3 spells CASSGEKASETQYF. CDR3 sequence (DNA): TGTGCCAGCAGTGGGGAAAAAGCTAGCGAGACCCAGTACTTC. The chain uses TRBV2 and TRBJ2-5; a possible D gene is TRBD2 (5 bases). In germline, CDR1 is SNHLY, CDR2 FYNNEI. Trimming took 4 bases from V and 5 from J, leaving 14 bases between them. The length of the CDR3 is 14 residues. Full variable domain (missing parts from reference TRBV2 and TRBJ2-5): EPEVTQTPSHQVTQMGQEVILRCVPISNHLYFYWYRQILGQKVEFLVSFYNNEISEKSEIFDDQFSVERPDGSNFTLKIRSTKLEDSAMYFCASSGEKASETQYFGPGTRLLVL.

This clone has a handful of counts. The chain has TRBV5-1 and TRBJ2-2; D unclear. In germline, CDR1 is SGHRS, CDR2 YFSETQ. The CDR3 has 14 residues. Between the trimmed V and J ends, which lost 4 bases and 7 bases, there was a span of 14 bases. CDR3 coding DNA: TGCGCCAGCAGCCCCCGAACGGCAGGCGGGGAGCTGTTTTTT. This codes for CASSPRTAGGELFF. Based on the CDR3 plus reference TRBV5-1 and TRBJ2-2, the full variable domain is KAGVTQTPRYLIKTRGQQVTLSCSPISGHRSVSWYQQTPGQGLQFLFEYFSETQRNKGNFPGRFSGRQFSNSRSEMNVSTLELGDSALYLCASSPRTAGGELFFGEGSRLTVL.

The chain is built from TRBV24-1 and TRBJ2-2, with 8 bases identical to TRBD2. The CDR3 has 16 amino acids. The germline CDR1 and CDR2 sequences are KGHDR and SFDVKD. The trim removed 5 bases at V and 5 bases at J, leaving 9 bases unmatched. The CDR3: CATSGFGAGDTGELFF. The CDR3 bases are TGTGCCACCAGTGGTTTCGGAGCGGGGGATACCGGGGAGCTGTTTTTT.

The sample holds one count of this clone. The chain couples TRBV6-6 to TRBJ1-1; D possibly corresponds to TRBD1 (5 bases). Germline CDR1 is MNHNY and CDR2 is SVGAGI (reference sequence). This CDR3 contains 14 residues. The V and J ends lost 0 bases and 1 base respectively, with 6 bases between them. CDR3 nucleotides: TGTGCCAGCAGTTACTCGCAGGGGAACACTGAAGCTTTCTTT. This codes for CASSYSQGNTEAFF.

This chain uses TRBV5-4 with TRBJ1-6; 7 bases align to TRBD1. The CDR3 totals 14 residues. V dropped 4 bases and J dropped 8; count of bases not matched to a gene: 6. CDR1 SGHNT and CDR2 YYREEE come from the germline V gene (reference sequence). The CDR3: CASSAQGVDSPLHF. The CDR3, as DNA: TGTGCCAGCAGCGCCCAGGGGGTAGATTCACCCCTCCACTTT.

J is TRBJ2-1 and V is TRBV12-3 or TRBV12-4; D unresolved. There are 11 residues in the CDR3. Trimming removed 6 bases from V and 8 bases from J, with 8 bases in between. This chain's CDR3 is CASSLADEQFF. In DNA, the CDR3 is TGTGCCAGCAGCCTCGCGGATGAGCAGTTCTTC.

The V gene is TRBV7-9, the J gene TRBJ2-6; D is unresolved. The CDR3 covers 15 residues. Germline loops: CDR1 SEHNR, CDR2 FQNEAQ (reference sequence). Trimming pared 0 bases from V and 1 base from J, leaving 4 bases between. CDR3 protein: CASSLAQSGANVLTF. Written as DNA, the CDR3 is TGTGCCAGCAGCTTAGCCCAGTCTGGGGCCAACGTCCTGACTTTC.

This clone was detected once. The chain employs TRBV2 and TRBJ1-2, with unresolved D. Germline-derived CDR1 and CDR2 are SNHLY and FYNNEI. Trimming shortened V by 3 bases and J by 5 bases, and 7 bases separated the two germline ends. The CDR3 contains 12 residues. The CDR3 is CASSEEGYGYTF. Here the CDR3 DNA reads TGTGCCAGCAGTGAGGAGGGATATGGCTACACCTTC.

The chain is built from TRBV30 and TRBJ2-1, with 7 bases lining up with TRBD2. The ends lost 6 bases at V and 0 bases at J; junction bases unmatched: 11. CDR1 GTSNPN and CDR2 SVGIG come from the germline V gene (reference sequence). The CDR3 loop spans 16 amino acids. The CDR3 DNA reads TGTGCCTGTCCCGCTAGCGGCAGAGGCTCCTACAATGAGCAGTTCTTC. Protein product: CACPASGRGSYNEQFF. The complete variable domain, with remaining parts taken from reference TRBV30 and TRBJ2-1, reads SQTIHQWPATLVQPVGSPLSLECTVEGTSNPNLYWYRQAAGRGLQLLFYSVGIGQISSEVPQNLSASRPQDRQFILSSKKLLLSDSGFYLCACPASGRGSYNEQFFGPGTRLTVL.

CDR3 in DNA: TGCGCCAGCAGCTTGCAAATCGGGAGCGGGCAAGAGACCCAGTACTTC. Protein: CASSLQIGSGQETQYF. The chain carries TRBV5-1 and TRBJ2-5; D perhaps matches TRBD2 (6 bases). This CDR3 is built from 16 residues. V shed 1 base and J shed 2 bases, with 15 bases lying between them. CDR1 is SGHRS and CDR2 is YFSETQ in the germline V gene.

In its sample, this clone was seen a few times. The CDR3 DNA reads as TGTGCCAGCAGTGCGTCGGGACTAGCGGGAGGGAGGGCCGGGGAGCTGTTTTTT. This codes for CASSASGLAGGRAGELFF. V gene TRBV2 combines with J gene TRBJ2-2, with 16 bases identical to TRBD2. This CDR3 contains 18 residues. V shed 4 bases, J shed 6 bases, and the junction held 8 bases outside the gene matches. The germline V gene encodes CDR1 SNHLY and CDR2 FYNNEI. The entire variable domain, with the rest obtained from reference TRBV2 and TRBJ2-2, is as follows: EPEVTQTPSHQVTQMGQEVILRCVPISNHLYFYWYRQILGQKVEFLVSFYNNEISEKSEIFDDQFSVERPDGSNFTLKIRSTKLEDSAMYFCASSASGLAGGRAGELFFGEGSRLTVL.